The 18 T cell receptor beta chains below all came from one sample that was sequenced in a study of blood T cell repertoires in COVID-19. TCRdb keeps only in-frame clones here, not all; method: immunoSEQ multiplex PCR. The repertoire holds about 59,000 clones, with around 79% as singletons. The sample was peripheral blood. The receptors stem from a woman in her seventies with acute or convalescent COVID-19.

The CDR3: CAISDGTGEAFF. The CDR3 nucleotides read TGTGCCATCAGTGACGGGACAGGTGAAGCTTTCTTT. The chain recombines TRBV10-3 with TRBJ1-1; the match to TRBD1 covers 8 bases. CDR1 and CDR2 from the germline V gene are ENHRY and SYGVKD. The CDR3 is 12 amino acids. V shed 3 bases and J 7 bases; nucleotides not matched to a gene: 1.

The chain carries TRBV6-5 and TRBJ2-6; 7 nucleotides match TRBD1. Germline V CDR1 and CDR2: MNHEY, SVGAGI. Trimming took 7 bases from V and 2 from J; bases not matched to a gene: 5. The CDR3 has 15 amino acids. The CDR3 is CASTQGTAGANVLTF. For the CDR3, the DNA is TGTGCCAGCACCCAGGGGACAGCTGGGGCCAACGTCCTGACTTTC.

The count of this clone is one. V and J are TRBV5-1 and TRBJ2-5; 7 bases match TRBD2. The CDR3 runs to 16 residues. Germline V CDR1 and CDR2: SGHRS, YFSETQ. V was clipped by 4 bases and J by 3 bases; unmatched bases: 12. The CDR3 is CASSPPPASGKETQYF. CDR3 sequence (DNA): TGCGCCAGCAGCCCACCCCCCGCTAGCGGTAAAGAGACCCAGTACTTC. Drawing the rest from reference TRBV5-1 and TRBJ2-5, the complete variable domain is KAGVTQTPRYLIKTRGQQVTLSCSPISGHRSVSWYQQTPGQGLQFLFEYFSETQRNKGNFPGRFSGRQFSNSRSEMNVSTLELGDSALYLCASSPPPASGKETQYFGPGTRLLVL.

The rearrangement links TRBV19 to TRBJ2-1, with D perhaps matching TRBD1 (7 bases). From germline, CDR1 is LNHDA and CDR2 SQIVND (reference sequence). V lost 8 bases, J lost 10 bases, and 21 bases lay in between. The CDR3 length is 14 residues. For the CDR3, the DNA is TGTGCCAGTCAGACAGGGAGGCCCCCACGGGAGCAGTTCTTC. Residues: CASQTGRPPREQFF.

CDR3 sequence: CASRQDRGYTF. The CDR3 region has the DNA TGTGCCAGTCGACAGGATCGTGGCTACACCTTC. This rearrangement joins TRBV28 to TRBJ1-2, with D perhaps TRBD1 (6 bases). V lost 9 bases and J 7 bases, leaving 12 bases between the germline ends. The CDR3 spans 11 residues. Per the germline V gene, CDR1 is MDHEN and CDR2 is SYDVKM.

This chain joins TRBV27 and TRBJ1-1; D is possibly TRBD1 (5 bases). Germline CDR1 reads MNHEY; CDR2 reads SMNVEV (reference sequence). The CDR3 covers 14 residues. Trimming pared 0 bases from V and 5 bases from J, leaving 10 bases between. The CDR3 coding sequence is TGTGCCAGCAGTTTATCCAGGGTCGAAACTGAAGCTTTCTTT. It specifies CASSLSRVETEAFF.

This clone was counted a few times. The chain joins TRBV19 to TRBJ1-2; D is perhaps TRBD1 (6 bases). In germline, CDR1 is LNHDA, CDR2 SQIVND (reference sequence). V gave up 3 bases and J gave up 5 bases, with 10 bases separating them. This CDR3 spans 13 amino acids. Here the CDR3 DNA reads TGTGCCAGTAGTATCCAGGGGCTTTATGGCTACACCTTC. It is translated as CASSIQGLYGYTF.

DNA for the CDR3: TGTGCCAGTAGACCGGGACAGGGGTACGAGCAGTACTTC. It codes for CASRPGQGYEQYF. The chain is built from TRBV2 and TRBJ2-7, with 10 nucleotides matching TRBD1. The junction had 6 bases not matched to a gene; V was cut back by 9 bases and J by 4 bases. Germline V gene lookup returns CDR1 SNHLY and CDR2 FYNNEI. This CDR3 comprises 13 residues.

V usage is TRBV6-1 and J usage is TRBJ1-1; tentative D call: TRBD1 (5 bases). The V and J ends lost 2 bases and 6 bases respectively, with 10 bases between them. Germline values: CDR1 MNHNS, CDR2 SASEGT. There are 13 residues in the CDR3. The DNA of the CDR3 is TGTGCCAGCAGTGAACGTAGGGGTTCTGAAGCTTTCTTT. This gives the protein CASSERRGSEAFF.

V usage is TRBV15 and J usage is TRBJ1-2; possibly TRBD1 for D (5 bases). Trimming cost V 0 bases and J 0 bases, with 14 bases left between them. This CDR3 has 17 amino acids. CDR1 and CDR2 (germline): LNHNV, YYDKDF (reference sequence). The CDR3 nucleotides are TGTGCCACCAGCAGAGATTGGACAACAGGCGCTAACTATGGCTACACCTTC. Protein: CATSRDWTTGANYGYTF.

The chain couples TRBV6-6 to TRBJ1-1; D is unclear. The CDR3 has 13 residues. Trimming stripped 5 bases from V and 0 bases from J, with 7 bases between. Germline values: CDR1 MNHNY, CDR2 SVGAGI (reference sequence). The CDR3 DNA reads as TGTGCCAGCAGTCCCCGGGTGAACACTGAAGCTTTCTTT. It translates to CASSPRVNTEAFF.

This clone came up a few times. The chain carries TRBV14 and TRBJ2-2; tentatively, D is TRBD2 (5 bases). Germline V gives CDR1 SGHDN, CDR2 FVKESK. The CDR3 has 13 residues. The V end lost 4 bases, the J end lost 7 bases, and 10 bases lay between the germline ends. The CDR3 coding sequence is TGTGCCAGCAGCCTTAACGGGATCGGGGAGCTGTTTTTT. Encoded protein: CASSLNGIGELFF.

CDR3 DNA sequence: TGCAGCGTCTCCGTGGGGGGTGGCGGTGAAAAACTGTTTTTT. Translation gives CSVSVGGGGEKLFF. The chain joins TRBV29-1 to TRBJ1-4, with D possibly TRBD1 on 5 matching bases. V lost 6 bases, J lost 7 bases, and 18 bases lay in between. The CDR3 is 14 amino acids. Germline V gene sequence: CDR1 SQVTM, CDR2 ANQGSEA.

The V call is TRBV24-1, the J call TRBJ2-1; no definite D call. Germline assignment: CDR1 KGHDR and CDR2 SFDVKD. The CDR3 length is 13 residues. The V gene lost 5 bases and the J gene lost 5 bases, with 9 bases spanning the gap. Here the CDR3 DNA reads TGTGCCACCAGTGGAACAGTTAACAATGAGCAGTTCTTC. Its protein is CATSGTVNNEQFF.

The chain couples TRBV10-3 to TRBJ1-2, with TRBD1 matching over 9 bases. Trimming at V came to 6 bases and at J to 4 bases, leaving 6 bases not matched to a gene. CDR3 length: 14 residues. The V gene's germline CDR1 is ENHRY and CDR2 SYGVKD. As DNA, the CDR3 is TGTGCCATCAGAGGGACAGGGTCAGGCTATGGCTACACCTTC. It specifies CAIRGTGSGYGYTF.

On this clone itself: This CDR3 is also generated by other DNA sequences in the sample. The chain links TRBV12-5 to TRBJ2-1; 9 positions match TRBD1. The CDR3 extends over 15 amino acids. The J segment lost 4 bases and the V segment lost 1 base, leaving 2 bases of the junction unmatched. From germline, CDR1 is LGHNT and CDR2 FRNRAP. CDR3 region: CASGLGQGVYNEQFF. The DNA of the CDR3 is TGTGCTAGTGGTTTGGGACAGGGGGTATACAATGAGCAGTTCTTC.

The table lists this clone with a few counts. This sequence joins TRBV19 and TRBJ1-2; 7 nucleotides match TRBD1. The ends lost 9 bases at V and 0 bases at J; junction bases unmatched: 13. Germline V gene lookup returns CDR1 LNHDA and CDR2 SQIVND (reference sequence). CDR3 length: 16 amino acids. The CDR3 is CASQGGGSMSNYGYTF. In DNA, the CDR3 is TGTGCCAGCCAGGGGGGCGGCTCGATGTCTAACTATGGCTACACCTTC. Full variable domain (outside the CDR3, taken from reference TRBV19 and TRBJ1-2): DGGITQSPKYLFRKEGQNVTLSCEQNLNHDAMYWYRQDPGQGLRLIYYSQIVNDFQKGDIAEGYSVSREKKESFPLTVTSAQKNPTAFYLCASQGGGSMSNYGYTFGSGTRLTVV.

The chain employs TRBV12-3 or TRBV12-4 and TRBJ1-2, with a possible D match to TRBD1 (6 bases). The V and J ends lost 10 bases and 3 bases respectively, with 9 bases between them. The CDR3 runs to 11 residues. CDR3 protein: CATAGDYGYTF. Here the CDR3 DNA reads TGTGCCACCGCAGGGGACTATGGCTACACCTTC.